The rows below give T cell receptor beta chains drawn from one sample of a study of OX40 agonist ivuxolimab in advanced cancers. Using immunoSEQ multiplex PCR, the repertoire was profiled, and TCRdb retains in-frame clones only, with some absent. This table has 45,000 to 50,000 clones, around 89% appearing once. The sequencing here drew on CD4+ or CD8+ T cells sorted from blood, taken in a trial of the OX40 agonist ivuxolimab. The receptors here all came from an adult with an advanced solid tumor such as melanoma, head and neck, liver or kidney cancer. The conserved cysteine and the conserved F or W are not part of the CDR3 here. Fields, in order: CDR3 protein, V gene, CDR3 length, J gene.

cdr3_aa: ASSIAPGGQPQH; v_call: TRBV19; cdr3_length: 12; j_call: TRBJ1-5
cdr3_aa: ASSLRGGNYEQY; v_call: TRBV27; cdr3_length: 12; j_call: TRBJ2-7
cdr3_aa: ASKDRETLEQY; v_call: TRBV19; cdr3_length: 11; j_call: TRBJ2-7
cdr3_aa: ASSQEGRQGMNQPQH; v_call: TRBV4-2; cdr3_length: 15; j_call: TRBJ1-5
cdr3_aa: ASSLAPAPRELF; v_call: TRBV7-9; cdr3_length: 12; j_call: TRBJ2-2
cdr3_aa: ASSTSGTNTGELF; v_call: TRBV6-5; cdr3_length: 13; j_call: TRBJ2-2
cdr3_aa: ASSFDRGQVAF; v_call: TRBV7-6; cdr3_length: 11; j_call: TRBJ1-1
cdr3_aa: ASSPPARNTEAF; v_call: TRBV6-5; cdr3_length: 12; j_call: TRBJ1-1
cdr3_aa: ASSLAVGGGRGYT; v_call: TRBV7-6; cdr3_length: 13; j_call: TRBJ1-2
cdr3_aa: ASSVGQHEAF; v_call: TRBV5-1; cdr3_length: 10; j_call: TRBJ1-1
cdr3_aa: ASSNSQGVYEQY; v_call: TRBV19; cdr3_length: 12; j_call: TRBJ2-7
cdr3_aa: ASSSGGTEAF; v_call: TRBV7-9; cdr3_length: 10; j_call: TRBJ1-1
cdr3_aa: ASSPPGGETQY; v_call: TRBV7-9; cdr3_length: 11; j_call: TRBJ2-5
cdr3_aa: ASSFRGDNEQF; v_call: TRBV28; cdr3_length: 11; j_call: TRBJ2-1
cdr3_aa: ASSIVGGSNTEAF; v_call: TRBV19; cdr3_length: 13; j_call: TRBJ1-1
cdr3_aa: ASRTGQAKDPNTGELF; v_call: TRBV6-4; cdr3_length: 16; j_call: TRBJ2-2
cdr3_aa: ASRPTSGGAGTQY; v_call: TRBV4-1; cdr3_length: 13; j_call: TRBJ2-5
cdr3_aa: ASSVGLGPQH; v_call: TRBV9; cdr3_length: 10; j_call: TRBJ1-5
cdr3_aa: ASSSLAGGSNYEQY; v_call: TRBV7-9; cdr3_length: 14; j_call: TRBJ2-7
cdr3_aa: ASSLGSYEQY; v_call: TRBV7-9; cdr3_length: 10; j_call: TRBJ2-7
cdr3_aa: ASSLRETTDTQY; v_call: TRBV5-8; cdr3_length: 12; j_call: TRBJ2-3
cdr3_aa: ASSEIPDNEQY; v_call: TRBV6-1; cdr3_length: 11; j_call: .
cdr3_aa: ASSDGTGWTEAF; v_call: TRBV28; cdr3_length: 12; j_call: TRBJ1-1
cdr3_aa: AISERGRGAGELF; v_call: TRBV10-3; cdr3_length: 13; j_call: TRBJ2-2
cdr3_aa: ASSAGQGEIYGYT; v_call: TRBV6-4; cdr3_length: 13; j_call: TRBJ1-2
cdr3_aa: ASGTTYRAETQY; v_call: TRBV4-1; cdr3_length: 12; j_call: TRBJ2-5
cdr3_aa: SAGPTGASGNTIY; v_call: TRBV29-1; cdr3_length: 13; j_call: TRBJ1-3
cdr3_aa: ASSVYRGHTEAF; v_call: TRBV9; cdr3_length: 12; j_call: TRBJ1-1
cdr3_aa: ASSFRGRVYEQY; v_call: TRBV27; cdr3_length: 12; j_call: TRBJ2-7
cdr3_aa: ASSYDQDRDNEQF; v_call: TRBV6-5; cdr3_length: 13; j_call: TRBJ2-1
cdr3_aa: ASSQAPDDYQPQH; v_call: TRBV4-1; cdr3_length: 13; j_call: TRBJ1-5
cdr3_aa: ASSFGLAGNTDTQY; v_call: TRBV27; cdr3_length: 14; j_call: TRBJ2-3
cdr3_aa: ASSGTSGSSISPLYEQY; v_call: TRBV18; cdr3_length: 17; j_call: TRBJ2-7
cdr3_aa: ASSLREGGYT; v_call: TRBV11-2; cdr3_length: 10; j_call: TRBJ1-2
cdr3_aa: ASRDGAGGNTEAF; v_call: TRBV4-1; cdr3_length: 13; j_call: TRBJ1-1
cdr3_aa: ASSLLPWGSGTGTDTQY; v_call: TRBV7-2; cdr3_length: 17; j_call: TRBJ2-3
cdr3_aa: ASSAFPQGWGSYEQY; v_call: TRBV21-1; cdr3_length: 15; j_call: TRBJ2-7
cdr3_aa: ASSQERDEQY; v_call: TRBV4-1; cdr3_length: 10; j_call: TRBJ2-7
cdr3_aa: ASSNRKTNYGYT; v_call: TRBV5-6; cdr3_length: 12; j_call: TRBJ1-2
cdr3_aa: ASSGFTMNTEAF; v_call: TRBV6-1; cdr3_length: 12; j_call: TRBJ1-1
cdr3_aa: ASSLGQSSGNTIY; v_call: TRBV7-2; cdr3_length: 13; j_call: TRBJ1-3
cdr3_aa: ASSYPPGRLNTEAF; v_call: TRBV28; cdr3_length: 14; j_call: TRBJ1-1
cdr3_aa: ASSQSRGPEGPDTQY; v_call: TRBV7-9; cdr3_length: 15; j_call: TRBJ2-3
cdr3_aa: ASSQGLAGVGQETQY; v_call: TRBV4-1; cdr3_length: 15; j_call: TRBJ2-5
cdr3_aa: ASSPPGYT; v_call: TRBV7-9; cdr3_length: 8; j_call: TRBJ1-2